Detailed here is one T cell receptor (beta chain). The CDR3 consists of 13 residues. With 4 bases clipped from V and 8 bases from J, the junction kept 2 bases outside the gene matches. Germline values: CDR1 SGHRS, CDR2 YFSETQ. The record originates from a study of control samples from healthy donors and cancer patients. Sequencing was performed with immunoSEQ multiplex PCR; in TCRdb, only in-frame clones are kept and a portion is missing. The sample records just over 150,000 clones, roughly 89% being singletons. The origin of this receptor is a man aged 25 to 45 in good health. The rearrangement links TRBV5-1 to TRBJ1-6; 8 nucleotides agree with TRBD1. Sequencing was carried out using blood. The CDR3 reads CASSPTGDSPLHF. The CDR3 DNA follows: TGCGCCAGCAGCCCGACAGGGGATTCACCCCTCCACTTT.